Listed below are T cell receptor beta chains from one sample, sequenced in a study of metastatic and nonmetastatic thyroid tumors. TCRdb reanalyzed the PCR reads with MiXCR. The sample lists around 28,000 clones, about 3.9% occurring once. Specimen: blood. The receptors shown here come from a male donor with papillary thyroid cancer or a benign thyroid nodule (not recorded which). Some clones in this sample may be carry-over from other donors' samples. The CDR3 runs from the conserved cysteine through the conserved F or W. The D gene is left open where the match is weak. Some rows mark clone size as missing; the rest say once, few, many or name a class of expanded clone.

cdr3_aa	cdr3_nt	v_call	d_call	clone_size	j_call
CASSPTRVSLYEQYF	TGTGCCAGCAGTCCAACTAGGGTTTCCCTCTACGAGCAGTACTTC	TRBV27	-	few	TRBJ2-7
CASSEGFVTGRSDPTQYF	TGTGCCAGTAGTGAAGGGTTTGTGACAGGTCGGAGTGATCCGACCCAGTACTTC	TRBV6-1	-	-	TRBJ2-5
CASRDRKNTEAFF	TGTGCCAGCCGGGACAGAAAGAACACTGAAGCTTTCTTT	TRBV6-1	TRBD1	-	TRBJ1-1
CASSLASSYEQYF	TGTGCCAGCAGCTTGGCGAGCTCCTACGAGCAGTACTTC	TRBV7-9	-	few	TRBJ2-7
CASIEDGAAFYEQYF	TGTGCCAGCATTGAAGATGGGGCCGCCTTCTACGAGCAGTACTTC	TRBV6-1	-	-	TRBJ2-7
CASSLRGPGYTF	TGTGCCAGTAGCCTGAGAGGCCCTGGCTACACCTTC	TRBV19	-	many	TRBJ1-2
CASNTLAGVYNEQFF	TGCGCCAGCAACACTCTAGCGGGAGTCTACAATGAGCAGTTCTTC	TRBV5-1	TRBD2	many	TRBJ2-1
CASSFGQRTEAFF	TGTGCCAGCAGCTTTGGGCAAAGGACTGAAGCTTTCTTT	TRBV7-2	-	many	TRBJ1-1
CASRSGRTTWELFF	TGTGCCAGCAGGAGCGGGCGGACCACCTGGGAGCTGTTTTTT	TRBV27	-	few	TRBJ2-2
CSAPDNYNEQFF	TGCAGTGCCCCCGACAATTACAATGAGCAGTTCTTC	TRBV20-1	-	many	TRBJ2-1
CASSESPQNTGELFF	TGTGCCAGCAGTGAATCCCCCCAGAACACCGGGGAGCTGTTTTTT	TRBV2	-	many	TRBJ2-2